The rows below give T cell receptor beta chains drawn from one sample of a study of technical replicates of blood from a handful of donors. The repertoire was sequenced with immunoSEQ multiplex PCR; TCRdb's copy has only in-frame clones and lacks some. The sample contains roughly 72,000 clones, about 96% of which appear only once. Sequencing was performed on T cells isolated from PBMCs. The receptors here all came from a human donor in good health. Each CDR3 is given with its conserved first and last residue. The order of the fields is CDR3 length, clone size, D gene, V gene, J gene, CDR3 protein, CDR3 DNA. D genes are given only for firm matches. Clone sizes are given selectively: once, few, many, or a class where the clone is expanded.

cdr3_length: 11
clone_size: once
d_call: NA
v_call: TRBV25-1
j_call: TRBJ2-7
cdr3_aa: CASSQGSEQYF
cdr3_nt: TGTGCCAGCAGTCAGGGCAGCGAGCAGTACTTC

cdr3_length: 13
clone_size: NA
d_call: TRBD1
v_call: TRBV27
j_call: TRBJ1-1
cdr3_aa: CASRTTGQSRAFF
cdr3_nt: TGTGCCAGCAGGACCACGGGACAGTCTCGGGCTTTCTTT

cdr3_length: 14
clone_size: NA
d_call: NA
v_call: TRBV5-6
j_call: TRBJ2-1
cdr3_aa: CASSFYYSYNEQFF
cdr3_nt: TGTGCCAGCAGCTTTTACTACTCCTACAATGAGCAGTTCTTC

cdr3_length: 13
clone_size: NA
d_call: NA
v_call: TRBV29-1
j_call: TRBJ1-1
cdr3_aa: CSAMTLLNTEAFF
cdr3_nt: TGCAGCGCTATGACTCTCCTGAACACTGAAGCTTTCTTT

cdr3_length: 14
clone_size: NA
d_call: TRBD2
v_call: TRBV7-6
j_call: TRBJ2-7
cdr3_aa: CASSLGLGAIEQYF
cdr3_nt: TGTGCCAGCAGCTTGGGACTAGGGGCCATCGAGCAGTACTTC

cdr3_length: 14
clone_size: NA
d_call: TRBD1
v_call: TRBV2
j_call: TRBJ1-5
cdr3_aa: CASSGEGQGPPQHF
cdr3_nt: TGTGCCAGCAGTGGAGAGGGACAGGGGCCGCCCCAGCATTTT

cdr3_length: 14
clone_size: NA
d_call: TRBD2
v_call: TRBV28
j_call: TRBJ2-7
cdr3_aa: CASTVAGSLYEQYF
cdr3_nt: TGTGCCAGCACCGTAGCGGGATCTCTCTACGAGCAGTACTTC

cdr3_length: 12
clone_size: once
d_call: NA
v_call: TRBV2
j_call: TRBJ1-2
cdr3_aa: CAGRGLGYGYTF
cdr3_nt: TGTGCCGGTCGGGGACTAGGCTATGGCTACACCTTC

cdr3_length: 16
clone_size: NA
d_call: NA
v_call: TRBV7-3
j_call: TRBJ2-1
cdr3_aa: CASSLFSGTFDNEQFF
cdr3_nt: TGTGCCAGCAGCTTATTTAGCGGAACTTTCGACAATGAGCAGTTCTTC

cdr3_length: 15
clone_size: NA
d_call: NA
v_call: TRBV21-1
j_call: TRBJ1-2
cdr3_aa: CASSARQFLNYGYTF
cdr3_nt: TGTGCCAGCAGCGCAAGACAGTTCCTCAACTATGGCTACACCTTC

cdr3_length: 13
clone_size: NA
d_call: NA
v_call: TRBV7-6
j_call: TRBJ2-5
cdr3_aa: CASSPRVRETQYF
cdr3_nt: TGTGCCAGCAGCCCGCGTGTCCGAGAGACCCAGTACTTC

cdr3_length: 15
clone_size: NA
d_call: NA
v_call: TRBV5-1
j_call: TRBJ2-3
cdr3_aa: CASSLDTSSTDTQYF
cdr3_nt: TGCGCCAGCAGCTTGGACACTAGTAGCACAGATACGCAGTATTTT

cdr3_length: 15
clone_size: NA
d_call: TRBD1
v_call: TRBV4-2
j_call: TRBJ1-2
cdr3_aa: CASSPDRGGYYGYTF
cdr3_nt: TGTGCCAGCAGCCCTGACAGGGGAGGGTACTATGGCTACACCTTC

cdr3_length: 17
clone_size: NA
d_call: NA
v_call: TRBV25-1
j_call: TRBJ2-1
cdr3_aa: CASSENLILDLYNEQFF
cdr3_nt: TGTGCCAGCAGTGAAAATTTAATCCTAGACTTATACAATGAGCAGTTCTTC

cdr3_length: 15
clone_size: NA
d_call: TRBD1
v_call: TRBV7-9
j_call: TRBJ2-1
cdr3_aa: CASSLEGQGLNEQFF
cdr3_nt: TGTGCCAGCAGCTTAGAGGGACAGGGTTTGAATGAGCAGTTCTTC

cdr3_length: 15
clone_size: NA
d_call: TRBD2
v_call: TRBV5-4
j_call: TRBJ2-5
cdr3_aa: CASSKPGLAGETQYF
cdr3_nt: TGTGCCAGCAGCAAACCGGGACTAGCGGGAGAGACCCAGTACTTC

cdr3_length: 15
clone_size: NA
d_call: TRBD2
v_call: TRBV30
j_call: TRBJ2-7
cdr3_aa: CAWSGGLAGPNEQYF
cdr3_nt: TGTGCCTGGAGCGGTGGACTAGCGGGACCTAACGAGCAGTACTTC